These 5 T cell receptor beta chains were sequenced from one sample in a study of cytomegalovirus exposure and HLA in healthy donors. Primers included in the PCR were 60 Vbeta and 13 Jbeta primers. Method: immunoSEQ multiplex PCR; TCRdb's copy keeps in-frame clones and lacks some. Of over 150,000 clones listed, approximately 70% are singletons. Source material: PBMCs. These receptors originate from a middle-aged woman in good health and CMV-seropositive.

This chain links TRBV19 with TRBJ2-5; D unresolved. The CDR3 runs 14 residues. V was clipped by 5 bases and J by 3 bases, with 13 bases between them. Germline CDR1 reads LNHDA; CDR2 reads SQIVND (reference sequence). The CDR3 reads CASSDSESEETQYF. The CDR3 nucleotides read TGTGCCAGTAGTGATAGTGAGTCCGAAGAGACCCAGTACTTC. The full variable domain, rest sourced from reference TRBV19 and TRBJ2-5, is DGGITQSPKYLFRKEGQNVTLSCEQNLNHDAMYWYRQDPGQGLRLIYYSQIVNDFQKGDIAEGYSVSREKKESFPLTVTSAQKNPTAFYLCASSDSESEETQYFGPGTRLLVL.

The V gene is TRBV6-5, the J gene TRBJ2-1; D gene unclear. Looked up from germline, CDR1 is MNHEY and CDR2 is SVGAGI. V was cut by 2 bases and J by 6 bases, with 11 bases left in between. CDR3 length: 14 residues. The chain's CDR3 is CASSYHSPSNEQFF. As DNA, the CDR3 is TGTGCCAGCAGTTACCATTCGCCTAGCAATGAGCAGTTCTTC.

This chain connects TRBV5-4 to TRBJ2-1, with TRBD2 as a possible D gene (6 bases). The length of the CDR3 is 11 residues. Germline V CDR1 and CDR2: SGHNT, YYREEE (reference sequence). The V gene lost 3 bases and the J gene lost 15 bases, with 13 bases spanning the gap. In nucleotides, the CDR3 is TGTGCCAGCAGCTCTCAGGGACTCCTGTTCTTC. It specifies CASSSQGLLFF.

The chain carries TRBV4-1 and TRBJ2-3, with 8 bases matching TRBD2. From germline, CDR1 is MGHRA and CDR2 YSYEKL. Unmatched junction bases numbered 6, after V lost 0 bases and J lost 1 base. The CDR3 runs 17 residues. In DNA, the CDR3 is TGCGCCAGCAGCCAAGATCCTGCGCGGGGGGGCACAGATACGCAGTATTTT. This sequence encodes CASSQDPARGGTDTQYF.

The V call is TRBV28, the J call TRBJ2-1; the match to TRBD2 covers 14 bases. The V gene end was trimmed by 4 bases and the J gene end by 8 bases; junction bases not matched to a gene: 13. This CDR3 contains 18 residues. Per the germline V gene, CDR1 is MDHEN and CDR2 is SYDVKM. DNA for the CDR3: TGTGCCAGCAGTTCCGCCGCGACTAGCGGGAGGGAAGAGGATGAGCAGTTCTTC. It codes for CASSSAATSGREEDEQFF.